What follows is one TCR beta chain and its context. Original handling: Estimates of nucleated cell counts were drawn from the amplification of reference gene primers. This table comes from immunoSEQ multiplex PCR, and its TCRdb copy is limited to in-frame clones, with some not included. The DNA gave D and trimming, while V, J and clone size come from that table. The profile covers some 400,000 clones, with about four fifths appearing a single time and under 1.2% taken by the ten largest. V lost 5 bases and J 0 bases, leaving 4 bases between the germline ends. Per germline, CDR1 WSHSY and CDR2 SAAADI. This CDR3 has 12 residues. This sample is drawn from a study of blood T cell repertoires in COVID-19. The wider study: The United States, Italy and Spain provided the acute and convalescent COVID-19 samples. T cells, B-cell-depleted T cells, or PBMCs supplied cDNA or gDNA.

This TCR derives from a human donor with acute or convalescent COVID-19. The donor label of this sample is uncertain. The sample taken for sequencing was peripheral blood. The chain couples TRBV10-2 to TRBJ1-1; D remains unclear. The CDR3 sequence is CASSPLNTEAFF. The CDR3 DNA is TGCGCCAGCAGTCCTTTGAACACTGAAGCTTTCTTT.